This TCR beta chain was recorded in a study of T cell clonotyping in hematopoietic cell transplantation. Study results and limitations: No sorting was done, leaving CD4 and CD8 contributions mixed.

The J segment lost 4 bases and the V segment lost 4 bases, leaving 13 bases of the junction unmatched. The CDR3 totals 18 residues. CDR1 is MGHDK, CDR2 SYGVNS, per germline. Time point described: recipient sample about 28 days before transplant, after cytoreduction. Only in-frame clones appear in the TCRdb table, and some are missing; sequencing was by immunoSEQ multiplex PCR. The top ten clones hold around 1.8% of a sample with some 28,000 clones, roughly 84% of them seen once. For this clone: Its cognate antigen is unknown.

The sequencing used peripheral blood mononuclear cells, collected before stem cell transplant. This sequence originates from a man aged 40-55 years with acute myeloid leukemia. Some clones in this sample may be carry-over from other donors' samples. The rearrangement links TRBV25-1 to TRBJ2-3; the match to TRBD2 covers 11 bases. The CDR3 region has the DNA TGTGCCAGCAGTGGACTAGCGGGATGGTCCCACGTTGCAGATACGCAGTATTTT. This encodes CASSGLAGWSHVADTQYF.